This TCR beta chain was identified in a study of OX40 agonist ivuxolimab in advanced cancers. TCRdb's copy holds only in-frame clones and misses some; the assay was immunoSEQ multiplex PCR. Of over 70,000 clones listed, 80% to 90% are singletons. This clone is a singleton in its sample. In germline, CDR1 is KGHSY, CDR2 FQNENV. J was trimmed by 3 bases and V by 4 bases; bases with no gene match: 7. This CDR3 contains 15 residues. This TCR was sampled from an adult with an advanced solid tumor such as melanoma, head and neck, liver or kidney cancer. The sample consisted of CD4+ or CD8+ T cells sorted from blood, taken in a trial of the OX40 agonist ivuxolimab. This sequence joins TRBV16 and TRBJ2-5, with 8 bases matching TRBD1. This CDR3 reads CASSRTGSSEETQYF. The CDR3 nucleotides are TGTGCCAGCAGCCGGACAGGGTCGAGTGAAGAGACCCAGTACTTC.